The 24 T cell receptor beta chains listed next were all sequenced from one sample in a study of T cell changes during pregnancy in multiple sclerosis. The method was immunoSEQ multiplex PCR; TCRdb's version includes in-frame clones alone and lacks a portion of them. The sample includes approximately 24,000 clones, about nine tenths seen only once; the top ten take 8%. Here the sequenced sample was CD8+ T cells from peripheral blood mononuclear cells, taken in the first trimester of pregnancy. The receptors come from a female donor in good health, enrolled as a control in a pregnancy study.

The genes are TRBV18 and TRBJ1-3; no clear D gene. The V and J ends lost 2 bases and 0 bases respectively, with 8 bases between them. The CDR3 has 15 residues. The germline V gene has CDR1 KGHSH and CDR2 LQKENI. The CDR3 reads CASSPGRDSGNTIYF. CDR3 bases: TGTGCCAGCTCACCAGGACGGGACTCTGGAAACACCATATATTTT.

The V call is TRBV4-3, the J call TRBJ2-1, with D perhaps matching TRBD2 (5 bases). V lost 1 base, J lost 3 bases, and 16 bases lay in between. The germline V gene has CDR1 LGHNA and CDR2 YSLEER. This CDR3 has 17 residues. The CDR3 DNA sequence: TGCGCCAGCAGCCAAGCCGCTAGCAGCCAGATCTACAATGAGCAGTTCTTC. Translated: CASSQAASSQIYNEQFF.

In its sample, this clone was seen a few times. V usage is TRBV2 and J usage is TRBJ2-7; 7 bases match TRBD1. The CDR3 covers 12 residues. Per germline, CDR1 SNHLY and CDR2 FYNNEI. V shed 2 bases and J 12 bases; nucleotides not matched to a gene: 7. Written as DNA, the CDR3 is TGTGCCAGCAGTGAAACAGGGGCGATATGGTACTTC. Its translation is CASSETGAIWYF.

This chain uses TRBV29-1 with TRBJ1-2; possibly TRBD1 for D (6 bases). The germline CDR1 and CDR2 sequences are SQVTM and ANQGSEA. Between the trimmed V and J ends, which lost 0 bases and 2 bases, there was a span of 19 bases. The length of the CDR3 is 17 residues. The CDR3 DNA sequence: TGCAGCGTTGAAGATGAACTCCCCGGGGGGGCAAACTATGGCTACACCTTC. Translating it yields CSVEDELPGGANYGYTF.

V usage is TRBV28 and J usage is TRBJ2-3, with a weak D call TRBD2 (6 bases). The germline V gene has CDR1 MDHEN and CDR2 SYDVKM. The CDR3 loop spans 12 amino acids. Between the trimmed V and J ends, which lost 5 bases and 12 bases, there was a span of 15 bases. CDR3 coding DNA: TGTGCCAGCAGTCCTTACCGCGGGGCCCAGTATTTT. Protein: CASSPYRGAQYF.

The chain employs TRBV7-9 and TRBJ2-1, with TRBD2 matching over 8 bases. J gave up 8 bases and V 1 base, and 10 bases lay outside the gene matches. The CDR3 runs to 16 residues. The germline CDR1 and CDR2 sequences are SEHNR and FQNEAQ (reference sequence). The chain's CDR3 is CASSLGPAGVPDEQFF. The CDR3 region has the DNA TGTGCCAGCAGCTTAGGTCCAGCGGGGGTGCCAGATGAGCAGTTCTTC.

The chain employs TRBV28 and TRBJ1-1; D might be TRBD1 (5 bases). The CDR3 covers 14 residues. V lost 1 base to trimming and J lost 4 bases, with 10 bases between them. Per the germline V gene, CDR1 is MDHEN and CDR2 is SYDVKM. This chain's CDR3 is CASSLFRDSTEAFF. Here the CDR3 DNA reads TGTGCCAGCAGTTTATTCAGGGATAGCACTGAAGCTTTCTTT.

The genes are TRBV5-4 and TRBJ1-1; 8 bases align to TRBD1. The CDR3 covers 14 residues. The V gene's germline CDR1 is SGHNT and CDR2 YYREEE (reference sequence). The trim removed 2 bases at V and 5 bases at J, leaving 5 bases unmatched. In DNA form, the CDR3 reads TGTGCCAGCAGCTTTGACAGGGGTCGGACTGAAGCTTTCTTT. It specifies CASSFDRGRTEAFF.

This rearrangement joins TRBV7-8 to TRBJ2-2; 8 bases agree with TRBD2. Germline CDR1 and CDR2: SGHVS and FQNEAQ. V trimming: 5 bases; J trimming: 6 bases; junction bases outside the gene matches: 5. The CDR3 spans 14 residues. The CDR3 here is CASSRGGPAGELFF. CDR3 in DNA: TGTGCCAGCAGCCGGGGGGGTCCGGCCGGGGAGCTGTTTTTT.

CDR3 sequence reads: CASSGDSYEQYF. CDR3 DNA: TGCGCCAGCAGCGGAGACTCCTACGAGCAGTACTTC. The chain couples TRBV5-1 to TRBJ2-7; no firm D call. The V gene's germline CDR1 is SGHRS and CDR2 YFSETQ. With 4 bases removed from V and 0 bases from J, the gap between germline ends came to 5 bases. The CDR3 is 12 amino acids.

V is TRBV7-6 and J is TRBJ2-7, with 8 positions matching TRBD1. CDR1 is SGHVS, CDR2 FNYEAQ, per germline. With V trimmed by 4 bases and J by 3 bases, 5 bases remained unmatched. The CDR3 is made up of 14 amino acids. For the CDR3, the DNA is TGTGCCAGCAGCTATAGACAGGGGAGCTACGAGCAGTACTTC. Residues: CASSYRQGSYEQYF.

This chain links TRBV27 with TRBJ2-7, with 9 bases fitting TRBD1. This CDR3 is 16 amino acids long. Germline CDR1 MNHEY, CDR2 SMNVEV (reference sequence). Losses at the gene ends were 7 bases for V and 7 bases for J; bases not matched to a gene: 17. The DNA of the CDR3 is TGTGCCAGCACCTCCCTGGGAAGGACAGGGGCGGGTGAGCAGTACTTC. Translation gives CASTSLGRTGAGEQYF.

V is TRBV4-2 and J is TRBJ1-6; D unresolved. V shed 0 bases and J shed 7 bases, with 7 bases lying between them. CDR1 is LGHNA and CDR2 is YNFKEQ in the germline V gene. The CDR3 has 14 residues. The CDR3 spells CASSQDYENSPLHF. CDR3 DNA: TGTGCCAGCAGCCAAGATTACGAGAATTCACCCCTCCACTTT.

This clone was observed once. The chain recombines TRBV5-5 with TRBJ2-1, with 7 bases lining up with TRBD1. The length of the CDR3 is 15 residues. V lost 0 bases to trimming and J lost 8 bases; unmatched junction nucleotides: 8. Germline assignment: CDR1 SGHKS and CDR2 YYEKEE (reference sequence). The CDR3 DNA sequence: TGTGCCAGCAGCTTGGAACAGGGGAGCCGCGATGAGCAGTTCTTC. It encodes CASSLEQGSRDEQFF.

V usage is TRBV15 and J usage is TRBJ2-6, with D possibly being TRBD2 (5 bases). Germline CDR1 LNHNV, CDR2 YYDKDF (reference sequence). The CDR3 has 14 amino acids. V was cut by 4 bases and J by 4 bases, with 8 bases left in between. CDR3 nucleotide sequence: TGTGCCACCAGCACGGGGTCCGGGGCCAACGTCCTGACTTTC. It specifies CATSTGSGANVLTF.

J is TRBJ1-2 and V is TRBV19, with a tentative D call TRBD1 (6 bases). The germline V gene encodes CDR1 LNHDA and CDR2 SQIVND (reference sequence). The CDR3 spans 16 residues. Trimming shortened V by 4 bases and J by 1 base, and 16 bases separated the two germline ends. CDR3 coding DNA: TGTGCCAGTAGTACTGACAGGCCAGGGGATAACTATGGCTACACCTTC. The encoded protein is CASSTDRPGDNYGYTF. Variable domain in full (rest from reference TRBV19 and TRBJ1-2): DGGITQSPKYLFRKEGQNVTLSCEQNLNHDAMYWYRQDPGQGLRLIYYSQIVNDFQKGDIAEGYSVSREKKESFPLTVTSAQKNPTAFYLCASSTDRPGDNYGYTFGSGTRLTVV.

As for this clone: In the same sample, other DNA sequences code for this CDR3. V is TRBV7-9 and J is TRBJ2-7, with 7 nucleotides matching TRBD1. CDR3 length: 12 amino acids. Losses at the gene ends were 5 bases for V and 4 bases for J; bases not matched to a gene: 2. Looked up from germline, CDR1 is SEHNR and CDR2 is FQNEAQ (reference sequence). The CDR3 DNA sequence: TGTGCCAGCAGCGAGACAGGGTACGAGCAGTACTTC. Translation: CASSETGYEQYF.

The chain links TRBV11-2 to TRBJ1-2, with TRBD1 matching over 7 bases. Looked up from germline, CDR1 is SGHAT and CDR2 is FQNNGV. The CDR3 contains 13 residues. The V gene end was trimmed by 4 bases and the J gene end by 4 bases; junction bases not matched to a gene: 3. For the CDR3, the DNA is TGTGCCAGCAGCTCCCAGGGGGTCTATGGCTACACCTTC. Its translation: CASSSQGVYGYTF.

V gene TRBV5-6 combines with J gene TRBJ2-7; 9 bases fit TRBD1. V was clipped by 4 bases and J by 5 bases; unmatched bases: 7. The germline gives CDR1 SGHDT, CDR2 YYEEEE. The CDR3 length is 14 residues. The CDR3 coding sequence is TGTGCCAGCAGCCGGGACAGGGAGGCCAACGAGCAGTACTTC. This encodes CASSRDREANEQYF.

The CDR3 DNA sequence: TGTGCCAGCAGCGTAGGAGGGGGAAGCACTGAAGCTTTCTTT. Translation: CASSVGGGSTEAFF. V and J are TRBV9 and TRBJ1-1; a possible D gene is TRBD1 (6 bases). The CDR3 totals 14 residues. V lost 0 bases, J lost 4 bases, and 10 bases lay in between. Germline assignment: CDR1 SGDLS and CDR2 YYNGEE. Full variable domain (rest looked up from reference TRBV9 and TRBJ1-1): DSGVTQTPKHLITATGQRVTLRCSPRSGDLSVYWYQQSLDQGLQFLIQYYNGEERAKGNILERFSAQQFPDLHSELNLSSLELGDSALYFCASSVGGGSTEAFFGQGTRLTVV.

By proportion, this clone is medium-sized (0.01 to 0.1%). The same CDR3 is also encoded by other DNA sequences in this sample. The rearrangement joins TRBV19 to TRBJ2-7, with TRBD1 matching 10 bases. Germline V gene lookup returns CDR1 LNHDA and CDR2 SQIVND (reference sequence). The V and J ends lost 1 base and 3 bases, in that order; junction bases with no gene match: 3. The CDR3 is 15 amino acids. CDR3 nucleotide sequence: TGTGCCAGTAGTATAGCCCGGGACAGGGGCTACGAGCAGTACTTC. Translating gives CASSIARDRGYEQYF.

This chain links TRBV25-1 with TRBJ2-1; possibly TRBD1 for D (5 bases). Germline V gene lookup returns CDR1 MGHDK and CDR2 SYGVNS. Trimming removed 6 bases at V and 7 bases at J, with 7 bases between. There are 11 residues in the CDR3. CDR3 loop: CASSYRNEQFF. CDR3 DNA: TGTGCCAGCAGCTACAGGAATGAGCAGTTCTTC.

V gene TRBV5-6 combines with J gene TRBJ2-1; 11 bases map to TRBD2. The J segment lost 10 bases and the V segment lost 0 bases, leaving 12 bases of the junction unmatched. Germline lookup yields CDR1 SGHDT and CDR2 YYEEEE. The CDR3 sequence is 17 residues long. The CDR3 DNA reads as TGTGCCAGCAGCTTGGGACGGACTAGCGGGTATTCATGGGAGCAGTTCTTC. As protein: CASSLGRTSGYSWEQFF.

This clone came up once. CDR3 protein: CASSKQVRALNYGYTF. CDR3 DNA sequence: TGTGCCAGTAGTAAACAGGTCCGGGCTCTTAACTATGGCTACACCTTC. The rearrangement links TRBV19 to TRBJ1-2, with D maybe TRBD1 (5 bases). The CDR3 sequence is 16 residues long. The V gene lost 4 bases and the J gene lost 1 base, with 16 bases spanning the gap. Germline loops: CDR1 LNHDA, CDR2 SQIVND (reference sequence). Together with reference TRBV19 and TRBJ1-2, the CDR3 gives the full variable domain: DGGITQSPKYLFRKEGQNVTLSCEQNLNHDAMYWYRQDPGQGLRLIYYSQIVNDFQKGDIAEGYSVSREKKESFPLTVTSAQKNPTAFYLCASSKQVRALNYGYTFGSGTRLTVV.